The next 10 T cell receptor beta chains were all read from a single sample in a study of OX40 agonist ivuxolimab in advanced cancers. Assay: immunoSEQ multiplex PCR; the TCRdb copy retains only in-frame clones and omits some. The repertoire holds tens of thousands of clones, with roughly nine tenths as singletons. Sequenced here: CD4+ or CD8+ T cells sorted from blood, sampled in a trial of the OX40 agonist ivuxolimab. The origin of the receptors is an adult with an advanced solid tumor such as melanoma, head and neck, liver or kidney cancer.

This sequence joins TRBV28 and TRBJ1-1; D gene uncertain. Germline V gene sequence: CDR1 MDHEN, CDR2 SYDVKM. With 3 bases removed from V and 3 bases from J, the gap between germline ends came to 8 bases. This CDR3 has 13 amino acids. The CDR3 DNA follows: TGTGCCAGCAGTTTCGTCAGAGACACTGAAGCTTTCTTT. Its translation is CASSFVRDTEAFF.

The V gene is TRBV10-3, the J gene TRBJ2-2; 8 nucleotides align to TRBD2. From germline, CDR1 is ENHRY and CDR2 SYGVKD. V dropped 1 base and J dropped 4; count of bases not matched to a gene: 14. There are 19 residues in the CDR3. The CDR3 DNA sequence: TGTGCCATCAGTGAGTTTAATAGCGGGAAATCTGGTACCACCGGGGAGCTGTTTTTT. Its translation is CAISEFNSGKSGTTGELFF.

The chain carries TRBV2 and TRBJ1-2, with a tentative D call TRBD1 (5 bases). Between the trimmed V and J ends, which lost 6 bases and 7 bases, there was a span of 30 bases. This CDR3 has 18 amino acids. Germline CDR1 reads SNHLY; CDR2 reads FYNNEI. The CDR3 DNA is TGTGCCAGCAGGACTCATGCGGGGGTGGCAGTTAGAGTGGGTGGCTACACCTTC. Its protein is CASRTHAGVAVRVGGYTF.

This clone was found once. V usage is TRBV19 and J usage is TRBJ2-7; 9 bases fit TRBD1. This CDR3 is 13 amino acids long. The V gene's germline CDR1 is LNHDA and CDR2 SQIVND (reference sequence). V was pared by 4 bases and J by 6 bases, with 4 bases of the junction left unmatched. CDR3 bases: TGTGCCAGTAGTACAACAGGGGGCGGCGAGCAGTACTTC. It specifies CASSTTGGGEQYF.

The chain is built from TRBV5-4 and TRBJ2-6; 9 positions match TRBD2. Trimming removed 3 bases from V and 0 bases from J; junction bases left unmatched: 13. The CDR3 has 20 amino acids. Germline V gene data show CDR1 as SGHNT and CDR2 as YYREEE (reference sequence). CDR3 residues: CASSSLVKRGASSGANVLTF. CDR3 in DNA: TGTGCCAGCAGCTCCCTGGTTAAGCGGGGGGCGAGCTCTGGGGCCAACGTCCTGACTTTC. The full variable domain, with the rest looked up from reference TRBV5-4 and TRBJ2-6, is ETGVTQSPTHLIKTRGQQVTLRCSSQSGHNTVSWYQQALGQGPQFIFQYYREEENGRGNFPPRFSGLQFPNYSSELNVNALELDDSALYLCASSSLVKRGASSGANVLTFGAGSRLTVL.

The chain combines TRBV7-3 with TRBJ2-2; D not certain. Germline-derived CDR1 and CDR2 are SGHTA and FQGTGA. The ends were cut back, 4 bases at V and 0 bases at J, with 9 bases in the middle. This CDR3 is 15 amino acids long. The CDR3 is CASSSQPSNTGELFF. CDR3 in DNA: TGTGCCAGCAGCTCGCAACCTTCGAACACCGGGGAGCTGTTTTTT.

V is TRBV4-1 and J is TRBJ1-5, with TRBD1 matching 10 bases. Trimming at V came to 4 bases and at J to 4 bases, leaving 4 bases not matched to a gene. Germline values: CDR1 MGHRA, CDR2 YSYEKL. There are 15 residues in the CDR3. CDR3 sequence (DNA): TGCGCCAGCAGCCGAGGGACAGGGGATAATCAGCCCCAGCATTTT. Translation gives CASSRGTGDNQPQHF.

This chain uses TRBV18 with TRBJ1-1; 9 positions match TRBD1. The germline V gene has CDR1 KGHSH and CDR2 LQKENI. This CDR3 contains 14 residues. Trimming removed 6 bases from V and 1 base from J; junction bases left unmatched: 3. CDR3 region: CASSETGGNTEAFF. The CDR3 DNA reads TGTGCCAGCTCTGAGACAGGGGGGAACACTGAAGCTTTCTTT. Full variable domain (rest looked up from reference TRBV18 and TRBJ1-1): NAGVMQNPRHLVRRRGQEARLRCSPMKGHSHVYWYRQLPEEGLKFMVYLQKENIIDESGMPKERFSAEFPKEGPSILRIQQVVRGDSAAYFCASSETGGNTEAFFGQGTRLTVV.

The chain recombines TRBV2 with TRBJ2-6; TRBD1 agrees at 9 bases. CDR1 and CDR2 (germline): SNHLY, FYNNEI. CDR3 length equals 18 residues. The junction had 9 bases not matched to a gene; V was cut back by 6 bases and J by 0 bases. CDR3 sequence: CASRNTGGAFSGANVLTF. CDR3 sequence (DNA): TGTGCCAGCAGGAACACAGGGGGCGCCTTCTCTGGGGCCAACGTCCTGACTTTC.

The J gene is TRBJ1-4, the V gene TRBV27; D is uncertain. Trimming pared 4 bases from V and 8 bases from J, leaving 8 bases between. The CDR3 contains 12 residues. Germline V gives CDR1 MNHEY, CDR2 SMNVEV (reference sequence). CDR3 in amino acids: CASSWRREKLFF. CDR3 DNA: TGTGCCAGCAGTTGGAGGAGGGAAAAACTGTTTTTT.